This T cell receptor (beta chain) was retrieved from a study of shared clonotypes between healthy human individuals. Notes on the study in general: The study found about 5% of naive CD4 clonotypes shared across several donors. It was the few donors that limited the genetic and exposure-history diversity represented.

Looked up from germline, CDR1 is SGHDT and CDR2 is YYEEEE. The CDR3 is made up of 13 amino acids. Trimming shortened V by 7 bases and J by 5 bases, and 15 bases separated the two germline ends. Assay runs were performed at deep level. Profiling relied on immunoSEQ multiplex PCR, and the TCRdb table lists in-frame clones only, not all of them. The sample records 600,000 or so clones, about 95% being singletons. Terminally differentiated effector memory CD45RA+ cells were excluded from the naive CD8 cells, which were CD45RO-negative and positively selected for CCR7. The study drew all its donors from Caucasian adults living in Nashville, Tennessee. Comment on this clone: Its matching antigen is unknown.

The material sequenced was naive CD8+ T cells sorted from blood. The sequence was collected from a woman in her 30s in good health. The J gene is TRBJ2-5, the V gene TRBV5-6; tentatively, D is TRBD1 (6 bases). The CDR3 DNA reads TGTGCCAGCGGGACACCGTCCAAGGAGACCCAGTACTTC. Translation gives CASGTPSKETQYF.